The clone carrying this TCR beta chain was picked up a small number of times. Antigen: not known. TCRdb re-called the 5' RACE reads with MiXCR, one entry per CDR3 protein. Here the sample spans just under 600,000 distinct CDR3 sequences, about 14% being singletons. The V gene's germline CDR1 is MNHNS and CDR2 SASEGT. This CDR3 contains 16 residues. Trimming cost V 7 bases and J 5 bases; bases outside gene matches: 13. The data stem from a study of T cells after yellow fever vaccination. Study observations and caveats: Post-booster repertoires contained most primary-vaccination clones again (around 96% CD4, approximately 86% CD8).

The V gene is TRBV6-1, the J gene TRBJ1-5; 8 bases match TRBD1. Source: PBMCs, taken on the day of the yellow fever booster vaccination. This TCR derives from a man aged 30 to 39 who received the YFV17D yellow fever vaccine. The CDR3 loop is CASKKDRVAFDQPQHF. As DNA, the CDR3 is TGTGCCAGCAAGAAGGACAGGGTGGCTTTTGATCAGCCCCAGCATTTT.